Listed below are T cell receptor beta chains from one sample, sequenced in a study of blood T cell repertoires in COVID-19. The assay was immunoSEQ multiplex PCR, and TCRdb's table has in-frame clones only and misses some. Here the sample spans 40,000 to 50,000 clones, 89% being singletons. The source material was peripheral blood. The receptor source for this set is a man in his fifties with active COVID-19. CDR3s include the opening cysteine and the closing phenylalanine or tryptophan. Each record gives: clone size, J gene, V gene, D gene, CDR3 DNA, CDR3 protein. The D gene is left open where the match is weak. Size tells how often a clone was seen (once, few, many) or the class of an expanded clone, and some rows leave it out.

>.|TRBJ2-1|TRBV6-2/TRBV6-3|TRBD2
TGTGCCAGCAGTTACTCGACTAGCGGGAGGGCCTTTGAGCAGTTCTTC
CASSYSTSGRAFEQFF
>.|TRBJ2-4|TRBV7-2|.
TGTGCCAGCAGCTTAACAGGTTTGACTAGTCGTGGACAGTACTTC
CASSLTGLTSRGQYF
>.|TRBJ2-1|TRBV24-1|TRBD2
TGTGCCACGGGACTAGCGGGAGGTAATGAGCAGTTCTTC
CATGLAGGNEQFF
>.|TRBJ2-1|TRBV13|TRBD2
TGTGCCAGCAGCTCCGGGACTAGCGGGAGTAGAAATGAGCAGTTCTTC
CASSSGTSGSRNEQFF
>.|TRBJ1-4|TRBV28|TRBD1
TGTGCCAGCAGTGCCCCGGGACAGGGAAGTGAAAAACTGTTTTTT
CASSAPGQGSEKLFF
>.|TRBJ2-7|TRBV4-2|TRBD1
TGTGCCAGCAGCCAAGGTTCCGGGACAGAGTTCTCCCACGAGCAGTACTTC
CASSQGSGTEFSHEQYF
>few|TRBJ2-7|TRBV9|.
TGTGCCAGCAGCCGTAGCGGAGCGGCCCCCTACGAGCAGTACTTC
CASSRSGAAPYEQYF
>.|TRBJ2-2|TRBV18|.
TGTGCCAGCTCATCCGGGACTCCGAACACCGGGGAGCTGTTTTTT
CASSSGTPNTGELFF
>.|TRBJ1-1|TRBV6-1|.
TGTGCCAGCAGTGAAAGGGACTCCGGCACTGAAGCTTTCTTT
CASSERDSGTEAFF
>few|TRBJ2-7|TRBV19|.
TGTGCCAGTAGTCCCGAGGCCAAGCTACCGTGGGAGCAGTACTTC
CASSPEAKLPWEQYF
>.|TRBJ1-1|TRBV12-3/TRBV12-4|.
TGTGATCAAAGTGAGGGTGGGAACACTGAAGCTTTCTTT
CDQSEGGNTEAFF
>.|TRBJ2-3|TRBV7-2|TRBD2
TGTGCCAGCAGCTTAGGGGGGTTAGCGGGGTTTTCCGATGGGCAGTATTTT
CASSLGGLAGFSDGQYF
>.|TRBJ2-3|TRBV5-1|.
TGCGCCAGCACCGGAGGTGAAGGAGGGGCAGATACGCAGTATTTT
CASTGGEGGADTQYF
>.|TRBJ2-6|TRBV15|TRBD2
TGTGCCACCAGCAGAGCGCGGGGGAACTCTGGGGCCAACGTCCTGACTTTC
CATSRARGNSGANVLTF
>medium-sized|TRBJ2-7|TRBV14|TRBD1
TGTGCCAGCAGACGCGCCGGGACAGGGAATCCCTACGAGCAGTACTTC
CASRRAGTGNPYEQYF
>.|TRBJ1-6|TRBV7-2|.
TGTGCCAGCAGCTTACCCTCTAATTCACCCCTCCACTTT
CASSLPSNSPLHF
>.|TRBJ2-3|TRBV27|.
TGTGCCAGCAGCCTGACTAGTAGATTCGATACGCAGTATTTT
CASSLTSRFDTQYF
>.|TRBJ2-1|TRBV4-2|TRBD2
TGTGCCAGCAGCCAAGCCGGACTAGCGGGAATCCATGAGCAGTTCTTC
CASSQAGLAGIHEQFF
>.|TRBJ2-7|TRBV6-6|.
TGTGCCACAAACCGGCAGGGTTACCACGAGCAGTACTTC
CATNRQGYHEQYF
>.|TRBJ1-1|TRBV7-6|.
TGTGCCAGCAGCCCCGAGGTACAGGTGACGGGTTTCACTGAAGCTTTCTTT
CASSPEVQVTGFTEAFF
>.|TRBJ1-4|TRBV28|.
TGTGCCAGCACCCGTCCTAATGAAAAACTGTTTTTT
CASTRPNEKLFF
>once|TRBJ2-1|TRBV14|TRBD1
TGTGCCAGCAGCCAAGTTTGGGACAGGGGCAATGAGCAGTTCTTC
CASSQVWDRGNEQFF
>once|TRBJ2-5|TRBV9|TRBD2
TGTGCCAGCAGCGTAGAGAGCGGGAGATTCCAAGAGACCCAGTACTTC
CASSVESGRFQETQYF
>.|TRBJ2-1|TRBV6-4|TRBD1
TGTGCCAGCAGGGGACAGGGGGCTAATGAGCAGTTCTTC
CASRGQGANEQFF
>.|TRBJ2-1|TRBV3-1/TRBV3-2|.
TGTGCCAGCAGCCAAGATCCCCAGCGGACCACTTACAATGAGCAGTTCTTC
CASSQDPQRTTYNEQFF
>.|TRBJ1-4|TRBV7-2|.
TGTGCCAGCAGCTTACAGGGGCTAGGTGAAAAACTGTTTTTT
CASSLQGLGEKLFF